The rows below give T cell receptor beta chains drawn from one sample of a study of blood T cell repertoires in COVID-19. Data came from immunoSEQ multiplex PCR; TCRdb stores just in-frame clones and leaves some out. The sample includes 85,000 to 130,000 clones, 76% seen only once; the top ten take about 6.3%. Sequencing was carried out using peripheral blood. These receptor sequences come from an elderly man with COVID-19, enrolled during active disease. CDR3s include the opening cysteine and the closing phenylalanine or tryptophan. The D gene is left open where the match is weak. Size is omitted from some rows. Given values are once, few, many or a class for expanded clones.

J	V	size	D	CDR3	DNA
TRBJ2-7	TRBV28	few	NA	CASSLQIGTEQYF	TGTGCCAGCAGTTTACAGATAGGGACAGAGCAGTACTTC
TRBJ2-3	TRBV5-1	NA	TRBD2	CASSFSRAGELDTQYF	TGCGCCAGCAGCTTCAGTAGGGCGGGAGAGCTGGATACGCAGTATTTT
TRBJ2-1	TRBV5-4	NA	NA	CASSSQLGGGDEQFF	TGTGCCAGCAGCTCCCAGCTGGGTGGGGGCGATGAGCAGTTCTTC
TRBJ1-4	TRBV27	NA	NA	CASRSISGTNEKLFF	TGTGCCAGCAGATCTATATCGGGGACTAATGAAAAACTGTTTTTT
TRBJ2-7	TRBV5-1	NA	NA	CASSLGWGESYEQYF	TGCGCCAGCAGCTTGGGTTGGGGGGAGTCCTACGAGCAGTACTTC
TRBJ1-2	TRBV7-9	NA	TRBD1	CASGTGGNYGYTF	TGTGCCAGCGGGACAGGGGGCAACTATGGCTACACCTTC
TRBJ2-7	TRBV7-2	few	TRBD2	CASSPGLVQYF	TGTGCCAGCAGCCCGGGACTAGTCCAGTACTTC
TRBJ1-1	TRBV14	NA	NA	CASSSFNTEAFF	TGTGCCAGCAGCTCCTTTAACACTGAAGCTTTCTTT
TRBJ1-4	TRBV28	NA	TRBD1	CASGNSGGTNEKLFF	TGTGCCAGCGGAAATTCAGGGGGCACTAATGAAAAACTGTTTTTT
TRBJ2-7	TRBV6-2/TRBV6-3	NA	TRBD1	CASSWDRRAYEQYF	TGTGCCAGCAGTTGGGACAGGAGGGCCTACGAGCAGTACTTC
TRBJ2-5	TRBV30	NA	NA	CAMDYTYQETQYF	TGTGCCATGGACTATACGTACCAAGAGACCCAGTACTTC